This TCR beta chain was obtained from a study of blood T cell repertoires in COVID-19. Study-level information: Acute-phase and convalescent COVID-19 samples originated in the United States, Italy and Spain. The analysed material was cDNA or gDNA that came from T cells, B-cell-depleted T cells, or PBMCs.

Authors' analysis steps: Amplification from reference gene primers served as the basis for estimated nucleated cell counts. Here immunoSEQ multiplex PCR was the method, and the copy in TCRdb shows in-frame clones only, minus some. V and J calls and clone size come straight from that table; D and trimming were deduced from the DNA. The sample has roughly 70,000 clones; roughly 73% are singletons. V was trimmed by 1 base and J by 8 bases, leaving 12 bases between them. Germline CDR1 reads SGHTA; CDR2 reads FQGNSA. The CDR3 spans 14 residues. The chain links TRBV7-2 to TRBJ1-3, with D unclear. Sequencing used peripheral blood. This TCR was sampled from a woman aged 60 to 75 with acute or convalescent COVID-19. CDR3 protein: CASSLVRAGDTIYF. The CDR3 DNA reads as TGTGCCAGCAGCTTAGTTCGCGCGGGTGACACCATATATTTT.